This T cell receptor beta chain was recorded in a study of control samples from healthy donors and cancer patients. The method was immunoSEQ multiplex PCR; TCRdb's version includes in-frame clones alone and lacks a portion of them. The sample includes about 150,000 clones, more than 90% seen only once; the top ten take just over 2%. Germline CDR1 is MNHNS and CDR2 is SASEGT. The trim removed 1 base at V and 6 bases at J, leaving 7 bases unmatched. CDR3 length: 16 residues. Sequencing was performed on blood. This receptor was obtained from a woman aged 40 to 50 in good health. This chain connects TRBV6-1 to TRBJ2-3, with TRBD2 matching over 10 bases. The DNA for the CDR3 is TGTGCCAGCAGTGAAGGAGCGGGGGGGCCTTCGGATACGCAGTATTTT. This gives the protein CASSEGAGGPSDTQYF.